The entry below describes one T cell receptor (beta chain). The CDR3 totals 14 residues. The germline V gene has CDR1 SGHTA and CDR2 FQGNSA. The germline V and J ends were trimmed by 5 bases and 2 bases, with 10 bases remaining between them. The entry originates in a study of regulatory T cells in long-lasting Graves disease. Researchers made TCR beta libraries by using iRepertoire HTBI primers and running Arm-PCR on CDR3 regions. One entry per CDR3 protein, called by TCRdb with MiXCR from the multiplex PCR reads. The table has around 420,000 distinct CDR3 sequences, approximately 15% seen once; the top ten hold over 7%. As for time point: newly diagnosed GD, antithyroid drugs for less than 3 months. Isolated PBMC RNA provided the starting material for the TCR library. A further study also used this sample, focusing on T cells in Graves' hyperthyroidism and ophthalmopathy. From that paper: In the first-round RT-PCR of the TCR CDR3, the HTBI primer set was used. A 13 V-J signature model discriminated ophthalmopathy versus stable hyperthyroidism.

The rearrangement links TRBV7-2 to TRBJ1-5; D not certain. The sequencing here drew on peripheral blood mononuclear cells (PBMCs), taken at new diagnosis, from a patient treated with antithyroid drugs. The receptor comes from a woman aged 40 to 55 with Graves disease. Here the CDR3 reads CASSSVAGNQPQHF. The CDR3 DNA is TGTGCCAGCAGCAGCGTCGCGGGCAATCAGCCCCAGCATTTT.